These 31 T cell receptor beta chains were sequenced from one sample in a study of T cell responses to AZD1222 COVID-19 vaccine (dated by TCRdb to about 2021). The protocol used for the library was the immunoSEQ multiplex PCR assay. Sourced from immuneACCESS, this table was stored by TCRdb with only in-frame sequences that have V and J called. A share of the clones is absent; for the studies checked, an unresolved V gene accounts for under half, and the remainder has no known explanation. The sample table contains about 100,000 clones; only one count was recorded for 85% to 90% of them. The top ten hold less than 3.5% of the sample. The time point label corresponds to: baseline before first vaccination. Sequences were derived from peripheral blood, sampled on day 0 of AZD1222 vaccination. The receptors come from an adult in good health.

The J gene is TRBJ2-1, the V gene TRBV11-2; TRBD1 might be the D (5 bases). V was clipped by 5 bases and J by 6 bases, with 11 bases between them. The CDR3 totals 13 residues. Germline CDR1 reads SGHAT; CDR2 reads FQNNGV. The CDR3 spells CASSAPGINEQFF. The CDR3 nucleotides are TGTGCCAGCAGCGCTCCAGGGATCAATGAGCAGTTCTTC.

For the CDR3, the DNA is TGTGCCTGGAGTGTACTGAAGGGACGAGGGAACACTGAAGCTTTCTTT. It translates to CAWSVLKGRGNTEAFF. The genes are TRBV30 and TRBJ1-1; TRBD1 might be the D (5 bases). V gave up 0 bases and J gave up 1 base, with 15 bases separating them. From germline, CDR1 is GTSNPN and CDR2 SVGIG (reference sequence). The CDR3 totals 16 residues.

With regard to this clone: A read error may produce the germline difference seen at one junction end. The chain joins TRBV30 to TRBJ1-4; D is perhaps TRBD1 (5 bases). The CDR3 totals 15 residues. Germline CDR1 and CDR2: GTSNPN and SVGIG (reference sequence). Here the CDR3 DNA reads TGTGCCAGGAGAGAAGAACGGGGGGATCATGAAAAACTGTTTTTT. This gives the protein CARREERGDHEKLFF.

The chain employs TRBV2 and TRBJ1-4; possible D gene TRBD1, 6 bases. The CDR3 covers 16 residues. V dropped 7 bases and J dropped 3 bases, with 18 bases sitting between them. The germline V gene encodes CDR1 SNHLY and CDR2 FYNNEI. The CDR3 reads CASTGGGRTSNEKLFF. In DNA, the CDR3 is TGTGCCAGCACCGGGGGGGGGCGTACCTCTAATGAAAAACTGTTTTTT.

The rearrangement uses TRBV6-2 or TRBV6-3 and TRBJ1-5; D ambiguous. The germline V gene encodes CDR1 MNHEY and CDR2 SVGEGT. The CDR3 totals 15 residues. V was pared by 2 bases and J by 3 bases, with 11 bases between. CDR3 in DNA: TGTGCCAGCAGTTACCCTCGGGGAAACAATCAGCCCCAGCATTTT. This translates into CASSYPRGNNQPQHF.

V gene TRBV10-3 combines with J gene TRBJ1-3; unclear D gene. CDR1 is ENHRY, CDR2 SYGVKD, per germline. CDR3 size: 16 residues. V gave up 0 bases and J gave up 0 bases, with 9 bases separating them. The CDR3 DNA follows: TGTGCCATCAGTGAGTCAAGCAGTAGCTCTGGAAACACCATATATTTT. This codes for CAISESSSSSGNTIYF.

The chain recombines TRBV28 with TRBJ1-6; a possible D gene is TRBD1 (6 bases). The CDR3 covers 17 residues. Deletions cut 5 bases from V and 0 bases from J, with 14 bases between. CDR1 MDHEN and CDR2 SYDVKM come from the germline V gene. CDR3 protein: CASSPLDRNSYNSPLHF. As DNA, the CDR3 is TGTGCCAGCAGTCCGTTAGACAGGAACTCCTATAATTCACCCCTCCACTTT.

The chain uses TRBV29-1 and TRBJ2-1; 8 bases align to TRBD2. Germline CDR1 and CDR2: SQVTM and ANQGSEA. Trimming at V came to 5 bases and at J to 2 bases, leaving 11 bases not matched to a gene. This CDR3 contains 16 residues. The DNA of the CDR3 is TGCAGCGTTCCCTCCTTAAGCGGGAGCACCTACAATGAGCAGTTCTTC. Protein: CSVPSLSGSTYNEQFF.

Written as DNA, the CDR3 is TGTGCCAGCAGCTCGAGGACTAGCGGAATCTACGAGCAGTACTTC. It specifies CASSSRTSGIYEQYF. The chain links TRBV7-2 to TRBJ2-7; TRBD2 agrees at 10 bases. V lost 4 bases to trimming and J lost 3 bases; unmatched junction nucleotides: 6. CDR3 length: 15 amino acids. In germline, CDR1 is SGHTA, CDR2 FQGNSA.

The chain combines TRBV6-6 with TRBJ1-2; TRBD1 matches 9 bases. V trimming: 5 bases; J trimming: 4 bases; junction bases outside the gene matches: 17. The germline CDR1 and CDR2 sequences are MNHNY and SVGAGI (reference sequence). CDR3 length: 18 amino acids. The CDR3 DNA sequence: TGTGCCAGCAGTCGACCCCCCCGGACAGGGGCCTTAATCTATGGCTACACCTTC. Protein: CASSRPPRTGALIYGYTF.

V is TRBV28 and J is TRBJ1-6; a possible D gene is TRBD1 (5 bases). The CDR3 consists of 13 residues. V was clipped by 9 bases and J by 9 bases, with 15 bases between them. Germline V lookup: CDR1 MDHEN, CDR2 SYDVKM. CDR3 bases: TGTGCCAGTAGGGGCCGCGGGGGTTCACCCCTCCACTTT. This encodes CASRGRGGSPLHF.

J is TRBJ2-7 and V is TRBV12-3 or TRBV12-4; weak D call: TRBD1 (6 bases). The CDR3 length is 13 residues. V lost 6 bases, J lost 1 base, and 10 bases lay in between. The CDR3 region is CASRSTGSYEQYF. CDR3 bases: TGTGCCAGCAGATCTACAGGGTCCTACGAGCAGTACTTC.

The chain couples TRBV18 to TRBJ2-7; 7 positions agree with TRBD2. The ends lost 0 bases at V and 4 bases at J; junction bases unmatched: 6. CDR3 size: 15 residues. The germline V gene encodes CDR1 KGHSH and CDR2 LQKENI. The CDR3 bases are TGTGCCAGCTCACCACCCTTCGGGGGGATATACGAGCAGTACTTC. Its protein is CASSPPFGGIYEQYF.

This chain joins TRBV5-1 and TRBJ1-1, with D perhaps matching TRBD1 (6 bases). This CDR3 has 15 residues. Germline loops: CDR1 SGHRS, CDR2 YFSETQ. V was shortened by 4 bases and J by 0 bases, with 13 bases between the two germline ends. CDR3 residues: CASSLTGQLNTEAFF. CDR3 bases: TGCGCCAGCAGCCTAACCGGACAGCTGAACACTGAAGCTTTCTTT.

V gene TRBV28 combines with J gene TRBJ2-2; 8 bases line up with TRBD2. Looked up from germline, CDR1 is MDHEN and CDR2 is SYDVKM. This CDR3 is built from 16 residues. V lost 1 base to trimming and J lost 3 bases; unmatched junction nucleotides: 4. CDR3 sequence (DNA): TGTGCCAGCAGTTTATCAACAGCGGGGGACACCGGGGAGCTGTTTTTT. Translated: CASSLSTAGDTGELFF.

This sequence joins TRBV11-2 and TRBJ2-3; TRBD2 matches at 10 bases. Germline CDR1 and CDR2: SGHAT and FQNNGV. The V and J ends lost 6 bases and 2 bases, in that order; junction bases with no gene match: 8. The CDR3 is 16 residues long. The CDR3 reads CASRYPSGRNTDTQYF. Here the CDR3 DNA reads TGTGCCAGCAGATACCCTAGCGGGAGAAACACAGATACGCAGTATTTT.

The table lists this clone with a few counts. This chain links TRBV4-2 with TRBJ1-2, with D uncertain. Germline V gene data show CDR1 as LGHNA and CDR2 as YNFKEQ. This CDR3 region has 16 residues. The V gene lost 2 bases and the J gene lost 8 bases, with 21 bases spanning the gap. The CDR3 region is CASSQPTSDSRRGYTF. CDR3 nucleotides: TGTGCCAGCAGCCAACCCACTTCGGACTCACGACGGGGCTACACCTTC.

This chain connects TRBV4-3 to TRBJ2-3; 9 bases map to TRBD2. CDR1 is LGHNA and CDR2 is YSLEER in the germline V gene. The CDR3 is 19 residues long. V lost 1 base and J lost 1; bases outside the gene matches: 12. The DNA for the CDR3 is TGCGCCAGCAGCCAAGTCGGAACTAGCGGGCCCGTCGGCACAGATACGCAGTATTTT. It encodes CASSQVGTSGPVGTDTQYF.

The chain links TRBV18 to TRBJ2-7; D unclear. Trimming removed 2 bases from V and 2 bases from J, with 13 bases in between. The CDR3 covers 15 residues. CDR1 and CDR2 from the germline V gene are KGHSH and LQKENI. The chain's CDR3 is CASSPSTGSTYEQYF. In nucleotides, the CDR3 is TGTGCCAGCTCACCATCCACGGGCAGCACCTACGAGCAGTACTTC.

J is TRBJ1-4 and V is TRBV19; D remains unclear. With 0 bases removed from V and 8 bases from J, the gap between germline ends came to 13 bases. The CDR3 spans 15 residues. The germline V gene has CDR1 LNHDA and CDR2 SQIVND (reference sequence). The CDR3 DNA follows: TGTGCCAGTAGTATAGATCGTTTGAAGCCAGAAAAACTGTTTTTT. It yields the protein CASSIDRLKPEKLFF.

The chain joins TRBV5-6 to TRBJ2-5; D not certain. V shed 4 bases and J shed 0 bases, with 16 bases lying between them. The CDR3 covers 16 residues. Germline CDR1 reads SGHDT; CDR2 reads YYEEEE. This CDR3 is CASSPWHRVYQETQYF. The CDR3 region has the DNA TGTGCCAGCAGCCCCTGGCACAGAGTGTACCAAGAGACCCAGTACTTC.

Concerning this clone itself: The junction and the germline gene differ at one end; a read error may be behind it. The chain joins TRBV2 to TRBJ1-3, with D tentatively TRBD1 (5 bases). Germline-derived CDR1 and CDR2 are SNHLY and FYNNEI. The CDR3 is made up of 15 amino acids. As DNA, the CDR3 is TGTGCCACCAGTCCGGGGCGAGGGTCTGGAAACACCATATATTTT. It is translated as CATSPGRGSGNTIYF.

This chain links TRBV5-5 with TRBJ1-2; TRBD1 might be the D (5 bases). Trimming removed 1 base at V and 1 base at J, with 17 bases between. The CDR3 is 17 residues long. Germline values: CDR1 SGHKS, CDR2 YYEKEE (reference sequence). CDR3 loop: CASSLRPTLQGNYGYTF. The DNA for the CDR3 is TGTGCCAGCAGCTTGAGACCGACCCTCCAGGGTAACTATGGCTACACCTTC.

The V call is TRBV3-1 (or the pseudogene TRBV3-2), the J call TRBJ1-2; 10 positions agree with TRBD1. CDR1 LGHDT and CDR2 YNNKEL come from the germline V gene (reference sequence). V shed 4 bases, J shed 8 bases, and the junction held 10 bases outside the gene matches. The CDR3 sequence is 15 residues long. The CDR3 is CASSPIRQGAWGYTF. CDR3 nucleotides: TGTGCCAGCAGCCCTATAAGACAGGGGGCCTGGGGCTACACCTTC.

This rearrangement joins TRBV7-6 to TRBJ2-7, with D possibly TRBD2 on 5 matching bases. The germline V and J ends were trimmed by 2 bases and 3 bases, with 11 bases remaining between them. Per the germline V gene, CDR1 is SGHVS and CDR2 is FNYEAQ. This CDR3 has 14 amino acids. CDR3 sequence: CASSLSRTYYEQYF. Here the CDR3 DNA reads TGTGCCAGCAGCTTAAGCAGGACTTACTACGAGCAGTACTTC.

The chain uses TRBV5-5 and TRBJ2-4, with D possibly matching TRBD2 (5 bases). Germline V gene data show CDR1 as SGHKS and CDR2 as YYEKEE (reference sequence). With 5 bases removed from V and 0 bases from J, the gap between germline ends came to 24 bases. CDR3 length: 19 amino acids. CDR3 nucleotides: TGTGCCAGCAGTGAGTTGGTGACGGGATGGTTTCTAGCCAAAAACATTCAGTACTTC. Translated: CASSELVTGWFLAKNIQYF.

The J gene is TRBJ1-2, the V gene TRBV27; D gene ambiguous. Trimming pared 4 bases from V and 7 bases from J, leaving 10 bases between. Germline V gene sequence: CDR1 MNHEY, CDR2 SMNVEV (reference sequence). The CDR3 sequence is 12 residues long. The CDR3 DNA reads as TGTGCCAGCAGTTCCGATAGAGGTGGCTACACCTTC. Its translation: CASSSDRGGYTF.

The J gene is TRBJ2-3, the V gene TRBV7-3; D possibly corresponds to TRBD2 (5 bases). This CDR3 is built from 14 residues. CDR1 SGHTA and CDR2 FQGTGA come from the germline V gene. Trimming pared 4 bases from V and 5 bases from J, leaving 13 bases between. The CDR3 spells CASSSTNRGDTQYF. Written as DNA, the CDR3 is TGTGCCAGCAGCTCCACTAACCGGGGAGATACGCAGTATTTT. Looking up the rest from reference TRBV7-3 and TRBJ2-3 gives the full variable domain: GAGVSQTPSNKVTEKGKYVELRCDPISGHTALYWYRQSLGQGPEFLIYFQGTGAADDSGLPNDRFFAVRPEGSVSTLKIQRTERGDSAVYLCASSSTNRGDTQYFGPGTRLTVL.

The CDR3 loop is CASSVYGQGPGEQYF. In DNA form, the CDR3 reads TGTGCCAGTAGTGTGTACGGACAGGGTCCGGGCGAGCAGTACTTC. The chain uses TRBV19 and TRBJ2-7, with 8 nucleotides matching TRBD1. CDR1 and CDR2 from the germline V gene are LNHDA and SQIVND (reference sequence). V gave up 5 bases and J gave up 6 bases; unmatched junction bases: 12. This CDR3 is built from 15 residues.

The V gene is TRBV18, the J gene TRBJ1-4; D remains ambiguous. Trimming took off 5 bases at V and 0 bases at J, with 13 bases between the two ends. The germline V gene encodes CDR1 KGHSH and CDR2 LQKENI. There are 16 residues in the CDR3. CDR3 in amino acids: CASSMDGVTTNEKLFF. The CDR3 coding sequence is TGTGCCAGCTCAATGGACGGTGTAACAACTAATGAAAAACTGTTTTTT.

This clone was observed a single time. The chain recombines TRBV28 with TRBJ2-2; D unclear. This CDR3 region has 13 residues. Germline V gene sequence: CDR1 MDHEN, CDR2 SYDVKM. The V end lost 6 bases, the J end lost 2 bases, and 7 bases lay between the germline ends. Here the CDR3 DNA reads TGTGCCAGCAGATTCACTAACACCGGGGAGCTGTTTTTT. Its translation is CASRFTNTGELFF.